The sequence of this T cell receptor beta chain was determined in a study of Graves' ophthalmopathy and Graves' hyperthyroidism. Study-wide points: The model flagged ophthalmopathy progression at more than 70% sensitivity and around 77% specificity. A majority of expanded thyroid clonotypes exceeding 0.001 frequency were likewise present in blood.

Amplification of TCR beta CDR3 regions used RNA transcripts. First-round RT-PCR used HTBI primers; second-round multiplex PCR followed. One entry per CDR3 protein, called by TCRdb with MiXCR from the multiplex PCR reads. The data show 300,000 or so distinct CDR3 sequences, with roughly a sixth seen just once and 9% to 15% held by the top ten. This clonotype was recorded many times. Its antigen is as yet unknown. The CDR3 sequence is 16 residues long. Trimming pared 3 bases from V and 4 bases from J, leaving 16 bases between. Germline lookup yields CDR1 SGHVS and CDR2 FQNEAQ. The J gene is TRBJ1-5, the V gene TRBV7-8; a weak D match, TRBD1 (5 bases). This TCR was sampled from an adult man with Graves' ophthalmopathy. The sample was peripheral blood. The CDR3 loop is CASSLYGTRENQPQHF. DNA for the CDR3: TGTGCCAGCAGCTTGTACGGGACTCGGGAAAATCAGCCCCAGCATTTT.